Below are 20 T cell receptor beta chains sequenced from a single sample in a study of vaccination and CD4 T cells after COVID-19 (dated by TCRdb to 2022 to 2024). This sample's treatment or condition label indicates: roughly 11-day PBMC culture with coronavirus spike peptide pools or control peptides (ViraFEST assay). Antigens for these TCRs are unknown. The protocol used for the library was PCR. The instrument given in TCRdb is Illumina iSeq 100. At the Johns Hopkins FTIC core, DNA from the cultured CD4+ T cells underwent TCR sequencing with the Oncomine TCR Beta short-read assay. TCRdb reprocessing: public reads trimmed at Q25 with fastp, clones called with MiXCR, in-frame beta chains kept. Rows with a matching CDR3 protein are joined into one entry that keeps the most common DNA and genes. The sample table lists a few thousand distinct CDR3 sequences, roughly a fifth of them with a count of one. The top ten clones comprise 20% to 25% of the sample.

The sequenced sample consisted of CD4+ T cells from blood, cultured in vitro. All receptors derive from a human donor who had recovered from COVID-19.

DNA of the CDR3: TGTGCCAGCTCAACCGGGCTAGCGGGGATCACAGATACGCAGTATTTT. Residues: CASSTGLAGITDTQYF. This chain links TRBV18 with TRBJ2-3, with TRBD2 matching 9 bases. V gave up 5 bases and J gave up 2 bases; unmatched junction bases: 8. The CDR3 is 16 amino acids. Germline CDR1 and CDR2: KGHSH and LQKENI. Full variable domain (rest looked up from reference TRBV18 and TRBJ2-3): NAGVMQNPRHLVRRRGQEARLRCSPMKGHSHVYWYRQLPEEGLKFMVYLQKENIIDESGMPKERFSAEFPKEGPSILRIQQVVRGDSAAYFCASSTGLAGITDTQYFGPGTRLTVL.

With respect to this clonotype: This may come from a read error, since a much larger clone is one base off. V usage is TRBV6-1 and J usage is TRBJ1-1; possible D gene TRBD1, 5 bases. Per the germline V gene, CDR1 is MNHNS and CDR2 is SASEGT. The V gene lost 7 bases and the J gene lost 1 base, with 16 bases spanning the gap. The CDR3 runs to 15 residues. This CDR3 reads CASTPGTFRNTEAFF. Written as DNA, the CDR3 is TGTGCCAGCACCCCAGGGACCTTCAGGAACACTGAAGCTTTCTTT.

This clonotype is termed large. The chain employs TRBV27 and TRBJ2-5, with 8 bases aligning to TRBD2. V was clipped by 2 bases and J by 5 bases; unmatched bases: 7. The CDR3 extends over 15 amino acids. CDR1 is MNHEY and CDR2 is SMNVEV in the germline V gene (reference sequence). CDR3 sequence: CASSLNGGAWETQYF. CDR3 sequence (DNA): TGTGCCAGCAGTTTAAACGGGGGGGCCTGGGAGACCCAGTACTTC.

Concerning this clonotype itself: It is likely a read error, because the conserved phenylalanine at the end of the CDR3 is missing. The V and J genes are TRBV20-1 and TRBJ2-5, with D perhaps TRBD1 (6 bases). There are 13 residues in the CDR3. V lost 3 bases and J lost 4, with 12 bases in between. Germline CDR1 DFQATT, CDR2 SNEGSKA (reference sequence). CDR3 sequence: CSARFWGRETQYL. The CDR3 DNA reads TGCAGTGCTAGGTTTTGGGGGCGAGAGACCCAGTACCTC.

This clonotype is medium-sized within its sample. The chain carries TRBV29-1 and TRBJ2-3; TRBD2 agrees at 7 bases. Germline lookup yields CDR1 SQVTM and CDR2 ANQGSEA. CDR3 length: 12 residues. The V segment lost 4 bases and the J segment 3 bases; nucleotides outside the gene matches: 1. DNA for the CDR3: TGCAGCGTTGGGGAGGGAACAGATACGCAGTATTTT. Its translation is CSVGEGTDTQYF.

This clonotype was seen a few times. V and J are TRBV20-1 and TRBJ2-1; TRBD2 agrees at 7 bases. Germline CDR1 and CDR2: DFQATT and SNEGSKA (reference sequence). With 3 bases clipped from V and 8 bases from J, the junction kept 4 bases outside the gene matches. CDR3 size: 12 residues. The CDR3 nucleotides read TGCAGTGCTAGTCCAGCGGGGTATGAGCAGTTCTTC. This codes for CSASPAGYEQFF.

With respect to this clonotype: This may be a read error, as it is one base from a much larger clone. The CDR3 reads CATKEDYGHTF. DNA for the CDR3: TGTGCCACCAAGGAGGACTATGGCCACACCTTC. This chain joins TRBV6-1 and TRBJ1-2; D gene uncertain. CDR3 size: 11 residues. Per the germline V gene, CDR1 is MNHNS and CDR2 is SASEGT.

V gene TRBV30 combines with J gene TRBJ2-7; 11 bases map to TRBD2. The V segment lost 3 bases and the J segment 5 bases; nucleotides outside the gene matches: 0. The CDR3 is 12 amino acids. Germline CDR1 and CDR2: GTSNPN and SVGIG (reference sequence). CDR3 sequence reads: CAWRLAGDEQYF. CDR3 sequence (DNA): TGTGCCTGGAGACTAGCGGGGGACGAGCAGTACTTC.

This clonotype was seen more than once but under ten times. This chain joins TRBV20-1 and TRBJ2-5, with 8 bases matching TRBD2. CDR3 length: 15 amino acids. J lost 7 bases, V lost 3 bases, and 13 bases had no gene match. Germline lookup yields CDR1 DFQATT and CDR2 SNEGSKA (reference sequence). CDR3 residues: CSASRWTSSEGTQYF. The CDR3 coding sequence is TGCAGTGCTAGTCGTTGGACTAGCTCCGAGGGGACCCAGTACTTC.

This clonotype was counted a few times. The rearrangement links TRBV9 to TRBJ2-2, with a weak D call TRBD1 (5 bases). Germline CDR1 and CDR2: SGDLS and YYNGEE. Deletions cut 6 bases from V and 5 bases from J, with 17 bases between. This CDR3 comprises 15 residues. The CDR3 loop is CASTPAGSGTGELFF. CDR3 bases: TGTGCCAGCACCCCCGCAGGGTCAGGAACCGGGGAGCTGTTTTTT.

This clonotype has just a few counts. V gene TRBV6-5 combines with J gene TRBJ2-7; unclear D gene. Trimming stripped 0 bases from V and 3 bases from J, with 12 bases between. CDR3 length: 15 residues. In germline, CDR1 is MNHEY, CDR2 SVGAGI. The CDR3 protein is CASSYSGRYDYEQYF. CDR3 bases: TGTGCCAGCAGTTACTCAGGGCGGTATGACTACGAGCAGTACTTC.

This clonotype ranks as medium-sized. The chain joins TRBV11-2 to TRBJ1-1; D gene unclear. Trimming took off 0 bases at V and 5 bases at J, with 7 bases between the two ends. The germline gives CDR1 SGHAT, CDR2 FQNNGV. The CDR3 is made up of 13 amino acids. CDR3 sequence reads: CASSLEQTTEAFF. The DNA for the CDR3 is TGTGCCAGCAGCTTAGAACAGACTACTGAAGCTTTCTTT.

This clonotype is judged medium-sized (0.01 to 0.1%). The chain recombines TRBV20-1 with TRBJ2-3; D is unresolved. The germline V gene encodes CDR1 DFQATT and CDR2 SNEGSKA (reference sequence). The V and J ends lost 7 bases and 2 bases respectively, with 13 bases between them. CDR3 length equals 13 residues. The CDR3: CSVRPANTDTQYF. As DNA, the CDR3 is TGCAGTGTTCGTCCGGCAAACACAGATACGCAGTATTTT.

In its sample, this clonotype is medium-sized. The CDR3 sequence: CASRNRVYNEQFF. CDR3 in DNA: TGTGCCAGCCGAAACAGGGTCTACAATGAGCAGTTCTTC. The V and J genes are TRBV2 and TRBJ2-1, with D maybe TRBD1 (6 bases). V shed 8 bases and J shed 3 bases, with 11 bases lying between them. The CDR3 loop spans 13 amino acids. In germline, CDR1 is SNHLY, CDR2 FYNNEI.

This clonotype has just a few counts. V gene TRBV12-3 or TRBV12-4 combines with J gene TRBJ1-1; possibly TRBD1 for D (5 bases). The CDR3 covers 13 residues. V dropped 4 bases and J dropped 5 bases, with 11 bases sitting between them. DNA of the CDR3: TGTGCCAGCAGTTCGCGGGGGGAAACTGAAGCTTTCTTT. Translating it yields CASSSRGETEAFF.

This clonotype is medium-sized (0.01 to 0.1%). This chain links TRBV20-1 with TRBJ1-2; possible D gene TRBD1, 6 bases. V was cut by 3 bases and J by 0 bases, with 8 bases left in between. Germline V lookup: CDR1 DFQATT, CDR2 SNEGSKA (reference sequence). This CDR3 region has 13 residues. CDR3 sequence: CSARGAPNYGYTF. In nucleotides, the CDR3 is TGCAGTGCTAGGGGGGCGCCTAACTATGGCTACACCTTC.

The chain is built from TRBV20-1 and TRBJ2-7; no definite D call. V dropped 0 bases and J dropped 0 bases, with 12 bases sitting between them. There are 15 residues in the CDR3. Germline V lookup: CDR1 DFQATT, CDR2 SNEGSKA (reference sequence). The CDR3 spells CSARDSTPSSYEQYF. As DNA, the CDR3 is TGCAGTGCTAGAGATTCAACTCCGAGCTCCTACGAGCAGTACTTC.

The chain combines TRBV20-1 with TRBJ1-6, with TRBD1 as a possible D gene (6 bases). The germline CDR1 and CDR2 sequences are DFQATT and SNEGSKA (reference sequence). The CDR3 length is 14 residues. V lost 5 bases to trimming and J lost 0 bases, with 8 bases between them. The CDR3 loop is CSASDSSYNSPLHF. In DNA form, the CDR3 reads TGCAGTGCTTCGGACAGCTCCTATAATTCACCCCTCCACTTT.

This clonotype was counted a few times. This chain uses TRBV20-1 with TRBJ1-2, with a tentative D call TRBD1 (6 bases). The CDR3 contains 13 residues. Trimming took off 0 bases at V and 6 bases at J, with 11 bases between the two ends. Germline V gives CDR1 DFQATT, CDR2 SNEGSKA (reference sequence). The CDR3 spells CSAREGRGDGYTF. The CDR3 region has the DNA TGCAGTGCTAGAGAAGGGAGGGGGGATGGCTACACCTTC.

The chain joins TRBV9 to TRBJ2-2; a possible D gene is TRBD2 (6 bases). The CDR3 totals 13 residues. The ends were cut back, 1 base at V and 8 bases at J, with 9 bases in the middle. Germline values: CDR1 SGDLS, CDR2 YYNGEE. The CDR3 DNA reads as TGTGCCAGCAGCGTAAGGCGGGGTGGGGAGCTGTTTTTT. Amino acids: CASSVRRGGELFF.